The 22 T cell receptor beta chains in this list originate from one sample, sequenced in a study of cytotoxic CD8 clonotypes in ibrutinib-treated CLL. TCRdb keeps only in-frame clones here, not all; method: immunoSEQ multiplex PCR. Among around 300,000 clones listed, about 77% were seen once. Specimen: PBMCs, collected before ibrutinib treatment. These receptors all come from a human donor with chronic lymphocytic leukemia.

This chain connects TRBV6-1 to TRBJ2-7, with 9 nucleotides matching TRBD1. The CDR3 is 14 amino acids. Per germline, CDR1 MNHNS and CDR2 SASEGT. The J segment lost 4 bases and the V segment lost 5 bases, leaving 6 bases of the junction unmatched. CDR3: CASSRTGGRYEQYF. The DNA of the CDR3 is TGTGCCAGCAGTAGAACAGGGGGCCGGTACGAGCAGTACTTC.

This chain connects TRBV5-6 to TRBJ2-5; 7 bases are a match to TRBD1. The V segment lost 5 bases and the J segment 1 base; nucleotides outside the gene matches: 2. CDR1 and CDR2 from the germline V gene are SGHDT and YYEEEE. The CDR3 is 13 residues long. CDR3 sequence reads: CASRRTGQETQYF. Written as DNA, the CDR3 is TGTGCCAGCAGAAGGACAGGCCAAGAGACCCAGTACTTC. Supplemented by reference TRBV5-6 and TRBJ2-5, the full variable domain reads DAGVTQSPTHLIKTRGQQVTLRCSPKSGHDTVSWYQQALGQGPQFIFQYYEEEERQRGNFPDRFSGHQFPNYSSELNVNALLLGDSALYLCASRRTGQETQYFGPGTRLLVL.

This clone has a single count. The J gene is TRBJ2-5, the V gene TRBV5-6; 8 bases match TRBD2. CDR3 length: 15 amino acids. V shed 5 bases, J shed 4 bases, and the junction held 10 bases outside the gene matches. Looked up from germline, CDR1 is SGHDT and CDR2 is YYEEEE. As DNA, the CDR3 is TGTGCCAGCAGTCCTGGGGCGGGAGGAGGAGAGACCCAGTACTTC. It is translated as CASSPGAGGGETQYF.

This clone turned up a few times. V gene TRBV27 combines with J gene TRBJ2-5; D possibly corresponds to TRBD2 (7 bases). The V end was cut by 6 bases, the J end by 5 bases, with 19 bases between. The CDR3 sequence is 15 residues long. CDR1 is MNHEY and CDR2 is SMNVEV in the germline V gene (reference sequence). The CDR3 DNA is TGTGCCAGCAGGGAAATCGGGGGGCCGTATGAGACCCAGTACTTC. Amino acids: CASREIGGPYETQYF.

V usage is TRBV15 and J usage is TRBJ2-1; D perhaps matches TRBD2 (5 bases). Trimming shortened V by 3 bases and J by 5 bases, and 14 bases separated the two germline ends. The CDR3 has 15 residues. The germline gives CDR1 LNHNV, CDR2 YYDKDF (reference sequence). Written as DNA, the CDR3 is TGTGCCACCAGCAGTCCGGGTGAGGGTAACAATGAGCAGTTCTTC. Translating it yields CATSSPGEGNNEQFF.

The V call is TRBV28, the J call TRBJ2-7, with 10 bases fitting TRBD2. The germline V gene encodes CDR1 MDHEN and CDR2 SYDVKM. The CDR3 has 15 residues. V dropped 6 bases and J dropped 6; count of bases not matched to a gene: 11. CDR3 in DNA: TGTGCCAGCAGACCCAGACTAGCGGGTAAACGCGAGCAGTACTTC. It codes for CASRPRLAGKREQYF.

The chain uses TRBV7-8 and TRBJ1-4; D gene ambiguous. The V and J ends lost 6 bases and 0 bases respectively, with 14 bases between them. The CDR3 consists of 16 residues. Germline V lookup: CDR1 SGHVS, CDR2 FQNEAQ. The CDR3 DNA is TGTGCCAGCAGAGCGGACCGTATTCCAACTAATGAAAAACTGTTTTTT. Encoded protein: CASRADRIPTNEKLFF.

V gene TRBV30 combines with J gene TRBJ2-3; D is undetermined. Looked up from germline, CDR1 is GTSNPN and CDR2 is SVGIG (reference sequence). The V gene lost 1 base and the J gene lost 3 bases, with 14 bases spanning the gap. The CDR3 totals 15 residues. CDR3 bases: TGTGCCTGGAGTGCTCGCGGTCTGAGAACAGATACGCAGTATTTT. It yields the protein CAWSARGLRTDTQYF.

The rearrangement uses TRBV29-1 and TRBJ2-7; D not resolved. V lost 3 bases, J lost 6 bases, and 9 bases lay in between. Per germline, CDR1 SQVTM and CDR2 ANQGSEA. This CDR3 comprises 11 residues. CDR3 sequence reads: CSVDETGEQYF. The CDR3 DNA is TGCAGCGTTGACGAGACTGGCGAGCAGTACTTC.

The rearrangement links TRBV4-2 to TRBJ2-3, with 8 bases matching TRBD2. J gave up 6 bases and V 1 base, and 9 bases lay outside the gene matches. The germline V gene has CDR1 LGHNA and CDR2 YNFKEQ. The CDR3 is 16 residues long. CDR3 nucleotides: TGTGCCAGCAGCCAAGGTAGCGGGACTACCCTGGATACGCAGTATTTT. This encodes CASSQGSGTTLDTQYF.

The chain uses TRBV5-1 and TRBJ2-7; no clear D. CDR1 SGHRS and CDR2 YFSETQ come from the germline V gene. The CDR3 is 14 residues long. Deletions cut 4 bases from V and 0 bases from J, with 11 bases between. The CDR3 DNA is TGCGCCAGCAGCGTAAACATAGACTCCTACGAGCAGTACTTC. It is translated as CASSVNIDSYEQYF. The entire variable domain, with the rest obtained from reference TRBV5-1 and TRBJ2-7, is as follows: KAGVTQTPRYLIKTRGQQVTLSCSPISGHRSVSWYQQTPGQGLQFLFEYFSETQRNKGNFPGRFSGRQFSNSRSEMNVSTLELGDSALYLCASSVNIDSYEQYFGPGTRLTVT.

This clone was picked up one time. The chain is built from TRBV18 and TRBJ2-7; no clear D. V lost 5 bases, J lost 0 bases, and 2 bases lay in between. The CDR3 consists of 11 residues. Germline CDR1 reads KGHSH; CDR2 reads LQKENI. CDR3 sequence (DNA): TGTGCCAGCTCAATCTCCTACGAGCAGTACTTC. Protein: CASSISYEQYF.

The CDR3 loop is CASSTSQGLNYGYTF. The DNA for the CDR3 is TGCGCCAGCAGCACCTCACAGGGGTTGAACTATGGCTACACCTTC. The V call is TRBV5-1, the J call TRBJ1-2; 7 positions agree with TRBD1. Germline CDR1 and CDR2: SGHRS and YFSETQ. This CDR3 contains 15 residues. With V trimmed by 4 bases and J by 2 bases, 8 bases remained unmatched.

The chain employs TRBV11-2 and TRBJ2-7; TRBD1 might be the D (5 bases). The CDR3 loop spans 16 amino acids. Germline V lookup: CDR1 SGHAT, CDR2 FQNNGV. V was pared by 1 base and J by 0 bases, with 13 bases between. CDR3 nucleotide sequence: TGTGCCAGCAGCTTAGTTCGCTACAGGAGCTCCTACGAGCAGTACTTC. Protein product: CASSLVRYRSSYEQYF.

This chain joins TRBV7-9 and TRBJ2-1; no clear D. The CDR3 is 12 residues long. Germline CDR1 is SEHNR and CDR2 is FQNEAQ (reference sequence). Trimming cost V 5 bases and J 5 bases, with 7 bases left between them. The CDR3 spells CASSRVNNEQFF. CDR3 DNA sequence: TGTGCCAGCAGCCGGGTGAACAATGAGCAGTTCTTC.

This clone was detected once. V gene TRBV6-6 combines with J gene TRBJ1-5; 11 bases match TRBD1. CDR3 length: 16 amino acids. The V and J ends lost 5 bases and 6 bases, in that order; junction bases with no gene match: 9. Germline assignment: CDR1 MNHNY and CDR2 SVGAGI (reference sequence). The chain's CDR3 is CASSHTWDRGSQPQHF. CDR3 DNA sequence: TGTGCCAGCAGTCACACATGGGACAGGGGGAGTCAGCCCCAGCATTTT.

V is TRBV5-4 and J is TRBJ2-1, with a tentative D call TRBD2 (6 bases). CDR1 SGHNT and CDR2 YYREEE come from the germline V gene (reference sequence). The ends were cut back, 2 bases at V and 1 base at J, with 10 bases in the middle. The CDR3 length is 15 residues. CDR3 DNA sequence: TGTGCCAGCAGCTTTGGCGGGAAATCCTACAATGAGCAGTTCTTC. It yields the protein CASSFGGKSYNEQFF.

This clone appeared a few times. For the CDR3, the DNA is TGTGCCAGCAGCCAACTCGCCGTAGTGGAGACCCAGTACTTC. This encodes CASSQLAVVETQYF. This chain links TRBV4-2 with TRBJ2-5; D gene unclear. V was trimmed by 2 bases and J by 5 bases, leaving 12 bases between them. The CDR3 contains 14 residues. Per the germline V gene, CDR1 is LGHNA and CDR2 is YNFKEQ.

The rearrangement uses TRBV19 and TRBJ1-1, with D possibly being TRBD1 (5 bases). This CDR3 has 15 amino acids. Trimming cost V 4 bases and J 1 base, with 13 bases left between them. The germline V gene has CDR1 LNHDA and CDR2 SQIVND (reference sequence). CDR3 region: CASSTQGSPNTEAFF. The CDR3 nucleotides are TGTGCCAGTAGTACTCAGGGTTCTCCGAACACTGAAGCTTTCTTT.

The chain links TRBV4-1 to TRBJ1-3, with D uncertain. The germline V and J ends were trimmed by 4 bases and 3 bases, with 7 bases remaining between them. The CDR3 spans 13 residues. CDR1 and CDR2 from the germline V gene are MGHRA and YSYEKL. CDR3 sequence (DNA): TGCGCCAGCAGCCCCCCATATGGAAACACCATATATTTT. Protein: CASSPPYGNTIYF.

This clone was picked up a small number of times. One end of the junction is discordant with germline, which a read error may explain. The gene calls are TRBV4-2 and TRBJ1-5; TRBD1 matches 7 bases. CDR1 LGHNA and CDR2 YNFKEQ come from the germline V gene. CDR3 length: 15 amino acids. The CDR3 DNA sequence: TGTGCCAGCAGCCAAGATAGAGGGGGCAAGCAGCCCCAGCATTTT. Residues: CASSQDRGGKQPQHF.

V gene TRBV19 combines with J gene TRBJ1-1; maybe TRBD1 (6 bases). Trimming cost V 7 bases and J 3 bases, with 15 bases left between them. The CDR3 totals 14 residues. Germline CDR1 is LNHDA and CDR2 is SQIVND (reference sequence). CDR3 sequence: CASTKRGWDTEAFF. CDR3 sequence (DNA): TGTGCCAGTACAAAAAGGGGGTGGGACACTGAAGCTTTCTTT.